A single T cell receptor beta chain is shown here with its context. Trimming shortened V by 2 bases and J by 2 bases, and 18 bases separated the two germline ends. CDR3 length: 17 residues. Germline-derived CDR1 and CDR2 are MNHEY and SMNVEV (reference sequence). These data are taken from a study of blood T cell repertoires in COVID-19. Study as a whole: Italy, Spain and the United States were the sources of the convalescent and acute COVID-19 samples. T cells, B-cell-depleted T cells, or PBMCs supplied cDNA or gDNA.

Methods used by the authors: Quantification of nucleated cells was approximated via reference gene primer amplification. Clones were sequenced by immunoSEQ multiplex PCR, and TCRdb holds only the in-frame ones, with some missing. V and J calls plus clone size are reproduced from that table; the DNA served to infer D and trimming. The sample lists about 210,000 clones; just over 85% were seen once. This rearrangement joins TRBV27 to TRBJ2-5; TRBD2 might be the D (8 bases). The specimen sequenced was peripheral blood. This receptor was taken from a man aged 18 to 30 with active or convalescent COVID-19. The CDR3 loop reads CASSLAGTRGPQETQYF. The DNA for the CDR3 is TGTGCCAGCAGTTTAGCCGGGACTAGGGGGCCTCAAGAGACCCAGTACTTC.